These 27 T cell receptor beta chains came from one sample sequenced in a study of shared clonotypes between healthy human individuals. Generated by immunoSEQ multiplex PCR, the TCRdb table keeps only in-frame clones and is missing some. This table has 2 million to 2.5 million clones, under 95% appearing once. Sequencing input: naive CD4+ T cells from PBMCs. As for subset: CD45RA+ positively selected. Every receptor here comes from a young man in good health. Some clones in this sample may be carry-over from other donors' samples.

V gene TRBV11-2 combines with J gene TRBJ1-1; D is uncertain. Germline values: CDR1 SGHAT, CDR2 FQNNGV. V was cut by 4 bases and J by 2 bases, with 8 bases left in between. The CDR3 sequence is 13 residues long. DNA of the CDR3: TGTGCCAGCAGCTCCATGGGAAACACTGAAGCTTTCTTT. It codes for CASSSMGNTEAFF.

This chain connects TRBV2 to TRBJ2-3, with 7 bases matching TRBD1. Trimming took 3 bases from V and 4 from J; bases not matched to a gene: 4. Germline V lookup: CDR1 SNHLY, CDR2 FYNNEI. The length of the CDR3 is 14 residues. The CDR3 DNA is TGTGCCAGCAGTGATGATAGGGGGCCAGATACGCAGTATTTT. As protein: CASSDDRGPDTQYF.

This clone was found a few times. The rearrangement joins TRBV9 to TRBJ2-3; 8 nucleotides agree with TRBD2. J was trimmed by 1 base and V by 0 bases; bases with no gene match: 1. Germline V gives CDR1 SGDLS, CDR2 YYNGEE. This CDR3 spans 15 amino acids. The DNA of the CDR3 is TGTGCCAGCAGCGTAGTACTAGCGGGCACAGATACGCAGTATTTT. This gives the protein CASSVVLAGTDTQYF.

Turning to this clone: The same CDR3 also results from other DNA sequences found in this sample. CDR3 in DNA: TGTGCCAGCAGCTTATCCGGCTCCTACAATGAGCAGTTCTTC. Amino acids: CASSLSGSYNEQFF. The V call is TRBV7-9, the J call TRBJ2-1; D unresolved. V lost 2 bases and J 0 bases, leaving 5 bases between the germline ends. Germline lookup yields CDR1 SEHNR and CDR2 FQNEAQ (reference sequence). The CDR3 length is 14 residues.

The chain joins TRBV7-6 to TRBJ2-3, with 12 nucleotides matching TRBD2. CDR1 and CDR2 from the germline V gene are SGHVS and FNYEAQ. Unmatched junction bases numbered 5, after V lost 1 base and J lost 3 bases. This CDR3 spans 17 amino acids. CDR3 amino acids: CASSLGLAGGTTDTQYF. As DNA, the CDR3 is TGTGCCAGCAGCTTAGGTCTAGCGGGAGGGACTACAGATACGCAGTATTTT.

The chain links TRBV28 to TRBJ1-2; TRBD1 aligns across 7 bases. V was pared by 4 bases and J by 7 bases, with 9 bases of the junction left unmatched. In germline, CDR1 is MDHEN, CDR2 SYDVKM. This CDR3 comprises 14 residues. The CDR3 DNA reads as TGTGCCAGCAGTTCTCCCGGGACAGTGGCTGGCTACACCTTC. Translation gives CASSSPGTVAGYTF.

This chain uses TRBV28 with TRBJ2-5; the D gene is possibly TRBD2 (6 bases). The CDR3 contains 15 residues. From germline, CDR1 is MDHEN and CDR2 SYDVKM. The germline V and J ends were trimmed by 3 bases and 5 bases, with 16 bases remaining between them. The DNA of the CDR3 is TGTGCCAGCAGTTTCGCGGAGGGAGAGTGGGAGACCCAGTACTTC. Its protein product is CASSFAEGEWETQYF.

The V gene is TRBV19, the J gene TRBJ2-7, with 9 bases lining up with TRBD1. The CDR3 runs to 11 residues. With 6 bases clipped from V and 9 bases from J, the junction kept 3 bases outside the gene matches. Germline CDR1 is LNHDA and CDR2 is SQIVND (reference sequence). This CDR3 reads CASRDRGLQYF. For the CDR3, the DNA is TGTGCCAGTAGGGACAGGGGTCTGCAGTACTTC.

This chain connects TRBV5-1 to TRBJ1-2; 7 positions match TRBD1. CDR3 size: 12 residues. Germline loops: CDR1 SGHRS, CDR2 YFSETQ. J lost 8 bases, V lost 3 bases, and 4 bases had no gene match. CDR3 nucleotides: TGCGCCAGCAGCTGGGGACAGCGGGGCTACACCTTC. Protein: CASSWGQRGYTF.

The chain joins TRBV7-3 to TRBJ2-1, with D unclear. CDR1 is SGHTA and CDR2 is FQGTGA in the germline V gene. Trimming removed 2 bases from V and 1 base from J, with 12 bases in between. The CDR3 is 16 residues long. CDR3 sequence reads: CASSLGLSNSYNEQFF. As DNA, the CDR3 is TGTGCCAGCAGCTTAGGGCTCTCGAATTCCTACAATGAGCAGTTCTTC.

The CDR3 loop reads CASSYTGTGGNQPQHF. DNA of the CDR3: TGTGCCAGCAGTTATACCGGGACAGGGGGTAATCAGCCCCAGCATTTT. The chain uses TRBV5-4 and TRBJ1-5, with TRBD1 matching over 11 bases. Germline CDR1 reads SGHNT; CDR2 reads YYREEE (reference sequence). The trim removed 5 bases at V and 4 bases at J, leaving 8 bases unmatched. The CDR3 spans 16 residues.

As regards this clone: The sample contains more than one DNA sequence encoding this CDR3. This chain connects TRBV7-3 to TRBJ1-1, with unresolved D. The CDR3 loop spans 13 amino acids. V lost 3 bases, J lost 0 bases, and 5 bases lay in between. The germline V gene has CDR1 SGHTA and CDR2 FQGTGA. CDR3 coding DNA: TGTGCCAGCAGCTTCGGAATGAACACTGAAGCTTTCTTT. As protein: CASSFGMNTEAFF. The full variable domain, completed using reference TRBV7-3 and TRBJ1-1, is GAGVSQTPSNKVTEKGKYVELRCDPISGHTALYWYRQSLGQGPEFLIYFQGTGAADDSGLPNDRFFAVRPEGSVSTLKIQRTERGDSAVYLCASSFGMNTEAFFGQGTRLTVV.

The chain combines TRBV2 with TRBJ1-5, with D hard to call. Germline-derived CDR1 and CDR2 are SNHLY and FYNNEI. This CDR3 has 15 residues. V was shortened by 5 bases and J by 0 bases, with 11 bases between the two germline ends. As DNA, the CDR3 is TGTGCCAGCAGTAGTAGTCAGAATAGCAATCAGCCCCAGCATTTT. This codes for CASSSSQNSNQPQHF.

The chain couples TRBV15 to TRBJ2-4; 8 nucleotides align to TRBD1. The CDR3 sequence is 13 residues long. With 5 bases clipped from V and 10 bases from J, the junction kept 7 bases outside the gene matches. Germline V gene sequence: CDR1 LNHNV, CDR2 YYDKDF (reference sequence). Here the CDR3 reads CATSARQGSIQYF. DNA for the CDR3: TGTGCCACCAGCGCCCGACAGGGGTCAATTCAGTACTTC. The whole variable domain, remainder taken from reference TRBV15 and TRBJ2-4, is DAMVIQNPRYQVTQFGKPVTLSCSQTLNHNVMYWYQQKSSQAPKLLFHYYDKDFNNEADTPDNFQSRRPNTSFCFLDIRSPGLGDTAMYLCATSARQGSIQYFGAGTRLSVL.

The chain joins TRBV19 to TRBJ2-7; TRBD2 matches at 13 bases. The germline V gene has CDR1 LNHDA and CDR2 SQIVND (reference sequence). The CDR3 contains 16 residues. V shed 4 bases, J shed 2 bases, and the junction held 5 bases outside the gene matches. The CDR3 reads CASSTPGLAGTYEQYF. The CDR3 DNA reads TGTGCCAGTAGTACCCCGGGACTAGCGGGAACCTACGAGCAGTACTTC.

The rearrangement links TRBV30 to TRBJ2-2; 7 positions agree with TRBD1. The CDR3 has 14 amino acids. In germline, CDR1 is GTSNPN, CDR2 SVGIG (reference sequence). With V trimmed by 8 bases and J by 4 bases, 10 bases remained unmatched. The CDR3 loop reads CAGLEGAFTGELFF. The CDR3 bases are TGTGCCGGGCTCGAGGGGGCTTTCACCGGGGAGCTGTTTTTT.

The CDR3 DNA reads as TGCGCCAGCAGCTTGGAAGGACATCTAGCCAAAAACATTCAGTACTTC. This translates into CASSLEGHLAKNIQYF. The chain couples TRBV5-1 to TRBJ2-4; D perhaps matches TRBD1 (5 bases). Trimming shortened V by 0 bases and J by 0 bases, and 10 bases separated the two germline ends. The length of the CDR3 is 16 residues. Germline V gene lookup returns CDR1 SGHRS and CDR2 YFSETQ.

The V and J genes are TRBV4-1 and TRBJ2-7, with 8 bases aligning to TRBD1. V was pared by 1 base and J by 0 bases, with 14 bases of the junction left unmatched. Per the germline V gene, CDR1 is MGHRA and CDR2 is YSYEKL. The CDR3 is 19 residues long. The DNA of the CDR3 is TGCGCCAGCAGCCAAGTAGGGGGACAGGAGGCATTAAGCTCCTACGAGCAGTACTTC. This sequence encodes CASSQVGGQEALSSYEQYF.

The chain has TRBV10-3 and TRBJ2-7; tentatively, D is TRBD2 (6 bases). Germline V lookup: CDR1 ENHRY, CDR2 SYGVKD. Trimming cost V 7 bases and J 0 bases, with 13 bases left between them. This CDR3 comprises 14 residues. The CDR3 sequence: CAIKGLATSYEQYF. The DNA for the CDR3 is TGTGCCATCAAGGGACTTGCGACCTCCTACGAGCAGTACTTC.

The chain links TRBV7-2 to TRBJ2-3; 7 bases are a match to TRBD2. J gave up 2 bases and V 5 bases, and 4 bases lay outside the gene matches. Germline CDR1 reads SGHTA; CDR2 reads FQGNSA. The CDR3 runs to 14 residues. The CDR3 nucleotides are TGTGCCAGCAGCCCGCTAGCGGTCACAGATACGCAGTATTTT. Translated: CASSPLAVTDTQYF. Combining the CDR3 with reference TRBV7-2 and TRBJ2-3 gives the whole variable domain GAGVSQSPSNKVTEKGKDVELRCDPISGHTALYWYRQSLGQGLEFLIYFQGNSAPDKSGLPSDRFSAERTGGSVSTLTIQRTQQEDSAVYLCASSPLAVTDTQYFGPGTRLTVL.

This clone was counted a single time. The chain couples TRBV6-5 to TRBJ1-2; 9 bases line up with TRBD1. The J segment lost 7 bases and the V segment lost 8 bases, leaving 5 bases of the junction unmatched. The CDR3 covers 12 residues. Germline CDR1 reads MNHEY; CDR2 reads SVGAGI. The CDR3 loop reads CASRDRDFGYTF. The DNA of the CDR3 is TGTGCCAGCCGGGACAGGGACTTTGGCTACACCTTC.

The chain recombines TRBV13 with TRBJ1-3; tentative D call: TRBD1 (5 bases). There are 14 residues in the CDR3. The ends were cut back, 5 bases at V and 9 bases at J, with 17 bases in the middle. Germline loops: CDR1 PRHDT, CDR2 FYEKMQ (reference sequence). Here the CDR3 DNA reads TGTGCCAGCAGCCCCTGGACACCGGAGGTCACCATATATTTT. Translating gives CASSPWTPEVTIYF.

The J gene is TRBJ1-1, the V gene TRBV27; a possible D gene is TRBD1 (5 bases). This CDR3 has 14 residues. CDR1 and CDR2 from the germline V gene are MNHEY and SMNVEV (reference sequence). The V and J ends lost 3 bases and 6 bases respectively, with 14 bases between them. As DNA, the CDR3 is TGTGCCAGCAGTTTTGGCGAGGGGTTCGCTGAAGCTTTCTTT. Protein sequence: CASSFGEGFAEAFF.

Details on this clone: Other nucleotide sequences in the sample specify the same CDR3. This rearrangement joins TRBV7-2 to TRBJ2-7; D may correspond to TRBD1 or TRBD2 (6 bases each). Looked up from germline, CDR1 is SGHTA and CDR2 is FQGNSA. This CDR3 is built from 14 residues. Trimming removed 1 base from V and 4 bases from J, with 11 bases in between. CDR3 bases: TGTGCCAGCAGCTTAGGGGGGGCTGGATACGAGCAGTACTTC. It is translated as CASSLGGAGYEQYF.

V is TRBV5-1 and J is TRBJ2-3; D gene unclear. This CDR3 is 12 amino acids long. Germline V gene lookup returns CDR1 SGHRS and CDR2 YFSETQ. V lost 0 bases, J lost 6 bases, and 5 bases lay in between. The CDR3 here is CASSLGRDTQYF. CDR3 in DNA: TGCGCCAGCAGCTTGGGTCGGGATACGCAGTATTTT.

The chain links TRBV5-1 to TRBJ2-1, with 8 bases matching TRBD2. V shed 6 bases and J 13 bases; nucleotides not matched to a gene: 15. CDR1 and CDR2 (germline): SGHRS, YFSETQ. CDR3 size: 14 residues. The CDR3 loop reads CASIPDPAGVPQFF. The CDR3 nucleotides are TGCGCCAGCATCCCGGACCCAGCGGGAGTACCCCAGTTCTTC.

This chain links TRBV4-1 with TRBJ2-7, with TRBD2 matching 11 bases. The J segment lost 6 bases and the V segment lost 4 bases, leaving 20 bases of the junction unmatched. This CDR3 comprises 19 residues. Germline assignment: CDR1 MGHRA and CDR2 YSYEKL. The CDR3, as DNA: TGCGCCAGCAGCCCCCACTCGAGTTTTTGGACTAGCGGGCTCAGCGAGCAGTACTTC. Translating it yields CASSPHSSFWTSGLSEQYF.